These 31 T cell receptor beta chains originate from one sample sequenced in a study of cytomegalovirus exposure and HLA in healthy donors. Vbeta (60) and Jbeta (13) primers were used in the PCR. Only in-frame clones appear in the TCRdb table, and some are missing; sequencing was by immunoSEQ multiplex PCR. The sample includes about 150,000 clones, roughly three quarters of them seen just once. Sample: PBMCs. These receptor sequences come from a man aged 40-55 years in good health and CMV-seronegative.

The chain employs TRBV7-8 and TRBJ1-2, with 7 positions matching TRBD1. CDR3 length: 13 residues. V lost 3 bases, J lost 7 bases, and 5 bases stayed unmatched. Germline CDR1 is SGHVS and CDR2 is FQNEAQ. CDR3 DNA sequence: TGTGCCAGCAGCTTCACACAGGGGATTGGCTACACCTTC. It codes for CASSFTQGIGYTF.

The rearrangement joins TRBV29-1 to TRBJ1-2; 7 bases are shared with TRBD1. The CDR3 runs 15 residues. Germline lookup yields CDR1 SQVTM and CDR2 ANQGSEA. V trimming: 2 bases; J trimming: 4 bases; junction bases outside the gene matches: 10. The CDR3 bases are TGCAGCGTTGAAATTAGTGACAGGGCACGCTATGGCTACACCTTC. It codes for CSVEISDRARYGYTF.

The chain carries TRBV5-8 and TRBJ2-7, with D possibly matching TRBD1 (5 bases). There are 13 residues in the CDR3. The germline V gene encodes CDR1 SGHTS and CDR2 YDEGEE. V lost 4 bases to trimming and J lost 0 bases, with 8 bases between them. CDR3 nucleotide sequence: TGTGCCAGCAGCCTACAGGTCTCCTACGAGCAGTACTTC. Encoded protein: CASSLQVSYEQYF.

This chain joins TRBV7-9 and TRBJ2-2; D is uncertain. The V end lost 7 bases, the J end lost 5 bases, and 14 bases lay between the germline ends. Germline V gives CDR1 SEHNR, CDR2 FQNEAQ (reference sequence). The CDR3 covers 14 residues. The CDR3 DNA reads TGTGCCAGCACCTTTGAGGTCGATACCGGGGAGCTGTTTTTT. Its translation is CASTFEVDTGELFF.

The chain recombines TRBV9 with TRBJ2-7, with 10 bases lining up with TRBD2. The CDR3 is 15 residues long. Germline assignment: CDR1 SGDLS and CDR2 YYNGEE. The V segment lost 4 bases and the J segment 3 bases; nucleotides outside the gene matches: 7. CDR3 sequence reads: CASSPRTSGNYEQYF. CDR3 coding DNA: TGTGCCAGCAGCCCCCGGACTAGCGGAAACTACGAGCAGTACTTC.

This clone was counted a single time. V gene TRBV7-9 combines with J gene TRBJ2-3; TRBD2 matches at 7 bases. J was trimmed by 2 bases and V by 5 bases; bases with no gene match: 7. CDR3 size: 15 residues. Germline CDR1 is SEHNR and CDR2 is FQNEAQ (reference sequence). Here the CDR3 reads CASSIRRGYTDTQYF. CDR3 DNA sequence: TGTGCCAGCAGCATAAGGCGGGGGTACACAGATACGCAGTATTTT.

V gene TRBV7-7 combines with J gene TRBJ2-5; TRBD2 might be the D (6 bases). This CDR3 is built from 14 residues. Trimming cost V 5 bases and J 9 bases, with 19 bases left between them. Germline V gene lookup returns CDR1 SSHAT and CDR2 FNYEAQ (reference sequence). The CDR3 here is CASSLRDSQGAQYF. CDR3 DNA: TGTGCCAGCAGCCTCCGGGACTCCCAAGGGGCCCAGTACTTC.

The chain links TRBV11-1 to TRBJ2-3; no firm D call. CDR3 size: 15 residues. Trimming left V 1 base short and J 2 bases short, with 10 bases between. CDR1 is SGHAT, CDR2 FQDESV, per germline (reference sequence). For the CDR3, the DNA is TGTGCCAGCAGCTTAGTAGCTCAGCCCACAGATACGCAGTATTTT. As protein: CASSLVAQPTDTQYF.

This clone has more than one count but fewer than ten. This chain joins TRBV27 and TRBJ1-4; no reliable D call. Germline CDR1 is MNHEY and CDR2 is SMNVEV (reference sequence). The CDR3 contains 13 residues. Written as DNA, the CDR3 is TGTGGCTCCAGCCAACAGTTCAATGAAAAACTGTTTTTT. This encodes CGSSQQFNEKLFF.

For the CDR3, the DNA is TGCGCCAGCAGCGGGGGACAGGGGTTCGAGACCCAGTACTTC. This translates into CASSGGQGFETQYF. This rearrangement joins TRBV5-1 to TRBJ2-5; 10 bases align to TRBD1. Germline CDR1 SGHRS, CDR2 YFSETQ. The CDR3 sequence is 14 residues long. With 4 bases clipped from V and 5 bases from J, the junction kept 5 bases outside the gene matches. The complete variable domain, with remaining parts taken from reference TRBV5-1 and TRBJ2-5, reads KAGVTQTPRYLIKTRGQQVTLSCSPISGHRSVSWYQQTPGQGLQFLFEYFSETQRNKGNFPGRFSGRQFSNSRSEMNVSTLELGDSALYLCASSGGQGFETQYFGPGTRLLVL.

CDR3 DNA sequence: TGTGCCAGCACCCTTCAGCTGGCTAGCCCTTCCTACGAGCAGTACTTC. Residues: CASTLQLASPSYEQYF. This rearrangement joins TRBV4-2 to TRBJ2-7; weak D call: TRBD2 (5 bases). CDR1 and CDR2 from the germline V gene are LGHNA and YNFKEQ. Trimming stripped 7 bases from V and 1 base from J, with 20 bases between. The length of the CDR3 is 16 residues.

The chain is built from TRBV5-6 and TRBJ1-4; D is possibly TRBD1 (5 bases). V was clipped by 2 bases and J by 6 bases, with 14 bases between them. This CDR3 spans 15 amino acids. Per the germline V gene, CDR1 is SGHDT and CDR2 is YYEEEE. In nucleotides, the CDR3 is TGTGCCAGCAGCTTTCTCCGGGGGGATTATGAAAAACTGTTTTTT. Translation gives CASSFLRGDYEKLFF.

This clone appeared a few times. The rearrangement uses TRBV5-1 and TRBJ2-1, with 8 bases aligning to TRBD2. Trimming removed 3 bases from V and 8 bases from J; junction bases left unmatched: 10. CDR1 SGHRS and CDR2 YFSETQ come from the germline V gene. This CDR3 region has 15 residues. The CDR3 sequence is CASSWGLVIGYEQFF. CDR3 DNA sequence: TGCGCCAGCAGCTGGGGACTAGTGATTGGCTATGAGCAGTTCTTC.

J is TRBJ2-7 and V is TRBV19; 12 nucleotides agree with TRBD2. J lost 4 bases, V lost 5 bases, and 6 bases had no gene match. There are 15 residues in the CDR3. Germline lookup yields CDR1 LNHDA and CDR2 SQIVND (reference sequence). CDR3 sequence: CASSVTSGGMYEQYF. CDR3 in DNA: TGTGCCAGTAGTGTGACTAGCGGGGGTATGTACGAGCAGTACTTC.

The chain combines TRBV7-6 with TRBJ2-7; D is unresolved. Trimming removed 1 base at V and 1 base at J, with 11 bases between. Germline V gives CDR1 SGHVS, CDR2 FNYEAQ. The CDR3 is 15 residues long. CDR3 sequence: CASSLVPGVSYEQYF. The CDR3 DNA reads TGTGCCAGCAGCTTAGTACCCGGAGTATCCTACGAGCAGTACTTC.

The chain couples TRBV28 to TRBJ1-5; 7 nucleotides agree with TRBD1. Germline V lookup: CDR1 MDHEN, CDR2 SYDVKM. This CDR3 comprises 13 residues. V was pared by 2 bases and J by 7 bases, with 2 bases of the junction left unmatched. CDR3: CASSLEGAQPQHF. The DNA for the CDR3 is TGTGCCAGCAGTTTAGAGGGGGCCCAGCCCCAGCATTTT.

The V gene is TRBV6-5, the J gene TRBJ2-5, with 10 positions matching TRBD2. The CDR3 loop spans 15 amino acids. Germline V lookup: CDR1 MNHEY, CDR2 SVGAGI. With 5 bases clipped from V and 5 bases from J, the junction kept 8 bases outside the gene matches. The CDR3 sequence is CASSRRRSGGETQYF. CDR3 nucleotide sequence: TGTGCCAGCAGTCGAAGACGTAGCGGGGGGGAGACCCAGTACTTC.

The chain has TRBV29-1 and TRBJ2-2; D is possibly TRBD1 (5 bases). Trimming took off 4 bases at V and 3 bases at J, with 12 bases between the two ends. CDR1 and CDR2 (germline): SQVTM, ANQGSEA. The CDR3 has 14 residues. CDR3 loop: CSVGRASYTGELFF. The CDR3 nucleotides read TGCAGCGTTGGCAGGGCGAGTTACACCGGGGAGCTGTTTTTT.

This clone was detected only a few times. J is TRBJ1-2 and V is TRBV5-4; 12 bases agree with TRBD1. J lost 7 bases, V lost 4 bases, and 5 bases had no gene match. Germline lookup yields CDR1 SGHNT and CDR2 YYREEE (reference sequence). The CDR3 is 14 residues long. CDR3 region: CASSRGQGARGYTF. CDR3 in DNA: TGTGCCAGCAGCCGGGGACAGGGGGCGCGTGGCTACACCTTC.

This rearrangement joins TRBV11-2 to TRBJ2-7; a weak D match, TRBD1 (6 bases). Germline CDR1 reads SGHAT; CDR2 reads FQNNGV. CDR3 length: 14 residues. V was pared by 5 bases and J by 4 bases, with 15 bases between. As DNA, the CDR3 is TGTGCCAGCAGCCCGGGACACCCGGATTACGAGCAGTACTTC. It yields the protein CASSPGHPDYEQYF.

This clone came up once. V usage is TRBV4-2 and J usage is TRBJ2-7; D may be TRBD2 (7 bases). In germline, CDR1 is LGHNA, CDR2 YNFKEQ. Trimming took off 0 bases at V and 3 bases at J, with 12 bases between the two ends. The CDR3 has 15 amino acids. As DNA, the CDR3 is TGTGCCAGCAGCCAAGAAGGGGGGGGGCACTACGAGCAGTACTTC. This sequence encodes CASSQEGGGHYEQYF.

V gene TRBV5-4 combines with J gene TRBJ2-1, with D possibly matching TRBD2 (6 bases). With 2 bases removed from V and 4 bases from J, the gap between germline ends came to 16 bases. There are 16 residues in the CDR3. Germline loops: CDR1 SGHNT, CDR2 YYREEE (reference sequence). In DNA form, the CDR3 reads TGTGCCAGCAGCTTTCGGGGGTCCTCTCTTTACAATGAGCAGTTCTTC. Translation gives CASSFRGSSLYNEQFF.

This clone was detected once. This rearrangement joins TRBV27 to TRBJ1-2, with 12 bases fitting TRBD1. Germline V gene data show CDR1 as MNHEY and CDR2 as SMNVEV (reference sequence). V trimming: 5 bases; J trimming: 2 bases; junction bases outside the gene matches: 9. The CDR3 is 17 amino acids. The CDR3 region is CASSPLGQGAANYGYTF. The CDR3, as DNA: TGTGCCAGCAGTCCCCTGGGACAGGGGGCGGCAAACTATGGCTACACCTTC.

V is TRBV5-1 and J is TRBJ2-7, with D possibly being TRBD1 (6 bases). The CDR3 spans 16 residues. Germline assignment: CDR1 SGHRS and CDR2 YFSETQ. V lost 0 bases to trimming and J lost 2 bases, with 15 bases between them. The CDR3 DNA is TGCGCCAGCAGCTTGGCTTCTATAACAGGGACCTACGAGCAGTACTTC. Its protein is CASSLASITGTYEQYF.

This chain joins TRBV5-4 and TRBJ2-1; D not resolved. The V gene lost 2 bases and the J gene lost 5 bases, with 2 bases spanning the gap. CDR1 and CDR2 from the germline V gene are SGHNT and YYREEE (reference sequence). This CDR3 contains 11 residues. The CDR3 sequence: CASSFNNEQFF. CDR3 nucleotide sequence: TGTGCCAGCAGCTTCAACAATGAGCAGTTCTTC. The full variable domain, in which reference TRBV5-4 and TRBJ2-1 provide the parts outside the CDR3, is ETGVTQSPTHLIKTRGQQVTLRCSSQSGHNTVSWYQQALGQGPQFIFQYYREEENGRGNFPPRFSGLQFPNYSSELNVNALELDDSALYLCASSFNNEQFFGPGTRLTVL.

V gene TRBV5-1 combines with J gene TRBJ1-4, with no clear D. Trimming pared 4 bases from V and 1 base from J, leaving 8 bases between. This CDR3 has 14 amino acids. Germline loops: CDR1 SGHRS, CDR2 YFSETQ. The CDR3 sequence: CASSETVTNEKLFF. The CDR3 DNA is TGCGCCAGCAGCGAGACTGTAACTAATGAAAAACTGTTTTTT.

The DNA for the CDR3 is TGTGCCAGCAGCCCGGGACTAGCGGCAATCCAAGAGACCCAGTACTTC. As protein: CASSPGLAAIQETQYF. The chain uses TRBV5-6 and TRBJ2-5, with 11 bases fitting TRBD2. V was clipped by 4 bases and J by 1 base; unmatched bases: 6. The CDR3 contains 16 residues. The germline V gene encodes CDR1 SGHDT and CDR2 YYEEEE. The complete variable domain, with remaining parts taken from reference TRBV5-6 and TRBJ2-5, reads DAGVTQSPTHLIKTRGQQVTLRCSPKSGHDTVSWYQQALGQGPQFIFQYYEEEERQRGNFPDRFSGHQFPNYSSELNVNALLLGDSALYLCASSPGLAAIQETQYFGPGTRLLVL.

The chain couples TRBV7-3 to TRBJ2-7; TRBD1 might be the D (5 bases). The V gene lost 4 bases and the J gene lost 0 bases, with 10 bases spanning the gap. The germline CDR1 and CDR2 sequences are SGHTA and FQGTGA. CDR3 size: 14 residues. CDR3 loop: CASSSQGNSYEQYF. CDR3 in DNA: TGTGCCAGCAGCTCCCAGGGAAACTCCTACGAGCAGTACTTC.

V and J are TRBV7-2 and TRBJ1-1, with D perhaps TRBD1 (5 bases). Trimming took 8 bases from V and 5 from J, leaving 18 bases between them. CDR3 size: 14 residues. Germline assignment: CDR1 SGHTA and CDR2 FQGNSA. CDR3: CASSSVGGATEAFF. Here the CDR3 DNA reads TGTGCCAGCTCGTCGGTGGGGGGAGCGACTGAAGCTTTCTTT.

The chain combines TRBV28 with TRBJ2-2; D might be TRBD1 (6 bases). In germline, CDR1 is MDHEN, CDR2 SYDVKM. This CDR3 has 14 amino acids. V lost 3 bases, J lost 1 base, and 6 bases lay in between. CDR3 in DNA: TGTGCCAGCAGTTTGACAGGGAACACCGGGGAGCTGTTTTTT. It encodes CASSLTGNTGELFF. Drawing the rest from reference TRBV28 and TRBJ2-2, the complete variable domain is DVKVTQSSRYLVKRTGEKVFLECVQDMDHENMFWYRQDPGLGLRLIYFSYDVKMKEKGDIPEGYSVSREKKERFSLILESASTNQTSMYLCASSLTGNTGELFFGEGSRLTVL.

V and J are TRBV2 and TRBJ1-4; 8 nucleotides line up with TRBD1. Germline V lookup: CDR1 SNHLY, CDR2 FYNNEI. The CDR3 has 13 amino acids. V shed 6 bases and J 8 bases; nucleotides not matched to a gene: 5. The CDR3 here is CASRDRVEEKLFF. CDR3 DNA: TGTGCCAGCAGGGACAGGGTCGAGGAAAAACTGTTTTTT.